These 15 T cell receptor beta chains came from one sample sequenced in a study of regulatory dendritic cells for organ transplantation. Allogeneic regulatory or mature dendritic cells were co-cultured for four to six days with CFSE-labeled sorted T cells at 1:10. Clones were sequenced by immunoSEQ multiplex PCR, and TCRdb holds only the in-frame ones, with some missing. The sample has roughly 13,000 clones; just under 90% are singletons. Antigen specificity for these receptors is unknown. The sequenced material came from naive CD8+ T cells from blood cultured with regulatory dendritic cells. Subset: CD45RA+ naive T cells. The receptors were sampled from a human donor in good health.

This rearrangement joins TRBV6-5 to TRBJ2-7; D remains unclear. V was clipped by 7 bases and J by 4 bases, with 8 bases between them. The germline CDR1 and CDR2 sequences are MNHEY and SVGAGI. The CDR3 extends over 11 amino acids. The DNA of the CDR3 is TGTGCCAGCACGGGTTCGTACGAGCAGTACTTC. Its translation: CASTGSYEQYF.

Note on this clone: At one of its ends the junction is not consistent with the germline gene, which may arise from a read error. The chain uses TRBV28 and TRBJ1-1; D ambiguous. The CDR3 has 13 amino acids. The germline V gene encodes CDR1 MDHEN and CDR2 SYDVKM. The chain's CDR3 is CASSSAMNIEAFF. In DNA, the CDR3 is TGTGCCAGCAGTTCAGCGATGAACATTGAAGCTTTCTTT. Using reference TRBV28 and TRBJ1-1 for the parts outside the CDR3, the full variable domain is DVKVTQSSRYLVKRTGEKVFLECVQDMDHENMFWYRQDPGLGLRLIYFSYDVKMKEKGDIPEGYSVSREKKERFSLILESASTNQTSMYLCASSSAMNIEAFFGQGTRLTVV.

Here the CDR3 reads CASSSQGAPAGYTF. CDR3 DNA: TGTGCCAGTAGTTCTCAGGGGGCGCCGGCTGGCTACACCTTC. The J gene is TRBJ1-2, the V gene TRBV19, with 8 bases matching TRBD1. Germline V gene lookup returns CDR1 LNHDA and CDR2 SQIVND (reference sequence). V was clipped by 5 bases and J by 7 bases; unmatched bases: 9. CDR3 size: 14 residues.

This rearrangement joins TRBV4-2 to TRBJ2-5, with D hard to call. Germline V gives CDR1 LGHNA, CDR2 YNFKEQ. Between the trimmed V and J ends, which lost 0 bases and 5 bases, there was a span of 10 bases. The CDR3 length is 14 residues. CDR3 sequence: CASSQEGVSETQYF. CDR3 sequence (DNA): TGTGCCAGCAGCCAAGAAGGTGTTTCGGAGACCCAGTACTTC.

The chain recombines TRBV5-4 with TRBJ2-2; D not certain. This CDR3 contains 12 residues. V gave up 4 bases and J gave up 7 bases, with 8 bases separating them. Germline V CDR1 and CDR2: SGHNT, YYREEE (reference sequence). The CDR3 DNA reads TGTGCCAGCAGCGCGGAGAGCGGGGAGCTGTTTTTT. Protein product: CASSAESGELFF.

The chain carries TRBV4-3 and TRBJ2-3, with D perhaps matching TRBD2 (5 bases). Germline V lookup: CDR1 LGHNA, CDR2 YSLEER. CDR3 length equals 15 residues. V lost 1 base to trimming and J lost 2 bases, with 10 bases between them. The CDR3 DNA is TGCGCCAGCAGCCAAGCTCTAGCAGACACAGATACGCAGTATTTT. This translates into CASSQALADTDTQYF.

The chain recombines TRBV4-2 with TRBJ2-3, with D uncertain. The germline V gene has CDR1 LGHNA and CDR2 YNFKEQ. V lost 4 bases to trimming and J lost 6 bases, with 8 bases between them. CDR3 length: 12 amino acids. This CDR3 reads CASSLRGDTQYF. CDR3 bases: TGTGCCAGCAGCCTGCGTGGGGATACGCAGTATTTT.

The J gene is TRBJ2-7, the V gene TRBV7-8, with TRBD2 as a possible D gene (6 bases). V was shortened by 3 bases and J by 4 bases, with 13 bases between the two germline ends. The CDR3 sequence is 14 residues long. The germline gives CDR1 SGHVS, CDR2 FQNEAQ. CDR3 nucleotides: TGTGCCAGCAGCTTTTTTGGTGGGGGGTACGAGCAGTACTTC. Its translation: CASSFFGGGYEQYF.

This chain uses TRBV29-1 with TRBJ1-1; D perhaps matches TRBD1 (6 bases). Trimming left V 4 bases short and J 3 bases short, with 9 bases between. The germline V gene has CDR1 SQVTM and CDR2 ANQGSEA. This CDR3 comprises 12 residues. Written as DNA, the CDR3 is TGCAGCGTTGGTGCAGGGGACACTGAAGCTTTCTTT. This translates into CSVGAGDTEAFF.

CDR3 protein: CASLLGNEQFF. The CDR3 DNA reads as TGTGCCAGCCTATTAGGCAATGAGCAGTTCTTC. This chain uses TRBV6-5 with TRBJ2-1; D remains unclear. Germline-derived CDR1 and CDR2 are MNHEY and SVGAGI. CDR3 length: 11 residues. The V gene lost 8 bases and the J gene lost 6 bases, with 8 bases spanning the gap.

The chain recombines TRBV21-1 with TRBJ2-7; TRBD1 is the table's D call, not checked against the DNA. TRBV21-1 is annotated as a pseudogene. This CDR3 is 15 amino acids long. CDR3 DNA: TGTGCCAGCAGCAAAATACAGGGGTCCGCCTACGAGCAGTACTTC. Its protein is CASSKIQGSAYEQYF.

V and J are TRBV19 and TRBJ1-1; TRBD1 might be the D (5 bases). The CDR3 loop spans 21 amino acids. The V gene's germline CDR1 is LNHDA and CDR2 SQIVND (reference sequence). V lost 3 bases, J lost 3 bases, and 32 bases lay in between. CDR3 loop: CASSIVTPPGLRNLGDTEAFF. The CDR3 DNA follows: TGTGCCAGTAGTATTGTCACCCCGCCCGGTTTGAGAAATTTGGGGGACACTGAAGCTTTCTTT.

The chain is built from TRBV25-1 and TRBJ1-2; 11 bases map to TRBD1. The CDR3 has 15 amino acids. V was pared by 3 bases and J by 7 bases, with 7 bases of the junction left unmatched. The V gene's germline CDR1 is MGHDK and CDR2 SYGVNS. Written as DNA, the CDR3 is TGTGCCAGCAGTGACCTGGACAGGGGGCGGGGTGGCTACACCTTC. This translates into CASSDLDRGRGGYTF.

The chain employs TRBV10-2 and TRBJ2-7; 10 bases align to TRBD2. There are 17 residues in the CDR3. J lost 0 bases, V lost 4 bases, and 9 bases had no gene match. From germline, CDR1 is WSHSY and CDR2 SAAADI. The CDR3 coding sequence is TGCGCCAGCAGTGGCCTAGCGGGAGAGCCCCCCTCCTACGAGCAGTACTTC. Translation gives CASSGLAGEPPSYEQYF.

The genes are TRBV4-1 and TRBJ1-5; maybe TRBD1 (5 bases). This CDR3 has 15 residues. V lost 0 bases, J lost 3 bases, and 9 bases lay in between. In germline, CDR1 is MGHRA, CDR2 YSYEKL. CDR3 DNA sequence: TGCGCCAGCAGCCAAGACAGGGCCGACAATCAGCCCCAGCATTTT. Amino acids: CASSQDRADNQPQHF.